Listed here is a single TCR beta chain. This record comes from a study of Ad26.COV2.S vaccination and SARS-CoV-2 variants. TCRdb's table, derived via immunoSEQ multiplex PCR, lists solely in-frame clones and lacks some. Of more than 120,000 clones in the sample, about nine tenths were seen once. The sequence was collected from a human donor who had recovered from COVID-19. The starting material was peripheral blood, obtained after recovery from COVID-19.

CDR3: CATSRGLDTQYF. Here the CDR3 DNA reads TGTGCCACCAGCAGAGGTCTAGATACGCAGTATTTT. The rearrangement joins TRBV15 to TRBJ2-3; D is ambiguous. The germline gives CDR1 LNHNV, CDR2 YYDKDF (reference sequence). The CDR3 extends over 12 amino acids. V lost 1 base and J 5 bases, leaving 4 bases between the germline ends.